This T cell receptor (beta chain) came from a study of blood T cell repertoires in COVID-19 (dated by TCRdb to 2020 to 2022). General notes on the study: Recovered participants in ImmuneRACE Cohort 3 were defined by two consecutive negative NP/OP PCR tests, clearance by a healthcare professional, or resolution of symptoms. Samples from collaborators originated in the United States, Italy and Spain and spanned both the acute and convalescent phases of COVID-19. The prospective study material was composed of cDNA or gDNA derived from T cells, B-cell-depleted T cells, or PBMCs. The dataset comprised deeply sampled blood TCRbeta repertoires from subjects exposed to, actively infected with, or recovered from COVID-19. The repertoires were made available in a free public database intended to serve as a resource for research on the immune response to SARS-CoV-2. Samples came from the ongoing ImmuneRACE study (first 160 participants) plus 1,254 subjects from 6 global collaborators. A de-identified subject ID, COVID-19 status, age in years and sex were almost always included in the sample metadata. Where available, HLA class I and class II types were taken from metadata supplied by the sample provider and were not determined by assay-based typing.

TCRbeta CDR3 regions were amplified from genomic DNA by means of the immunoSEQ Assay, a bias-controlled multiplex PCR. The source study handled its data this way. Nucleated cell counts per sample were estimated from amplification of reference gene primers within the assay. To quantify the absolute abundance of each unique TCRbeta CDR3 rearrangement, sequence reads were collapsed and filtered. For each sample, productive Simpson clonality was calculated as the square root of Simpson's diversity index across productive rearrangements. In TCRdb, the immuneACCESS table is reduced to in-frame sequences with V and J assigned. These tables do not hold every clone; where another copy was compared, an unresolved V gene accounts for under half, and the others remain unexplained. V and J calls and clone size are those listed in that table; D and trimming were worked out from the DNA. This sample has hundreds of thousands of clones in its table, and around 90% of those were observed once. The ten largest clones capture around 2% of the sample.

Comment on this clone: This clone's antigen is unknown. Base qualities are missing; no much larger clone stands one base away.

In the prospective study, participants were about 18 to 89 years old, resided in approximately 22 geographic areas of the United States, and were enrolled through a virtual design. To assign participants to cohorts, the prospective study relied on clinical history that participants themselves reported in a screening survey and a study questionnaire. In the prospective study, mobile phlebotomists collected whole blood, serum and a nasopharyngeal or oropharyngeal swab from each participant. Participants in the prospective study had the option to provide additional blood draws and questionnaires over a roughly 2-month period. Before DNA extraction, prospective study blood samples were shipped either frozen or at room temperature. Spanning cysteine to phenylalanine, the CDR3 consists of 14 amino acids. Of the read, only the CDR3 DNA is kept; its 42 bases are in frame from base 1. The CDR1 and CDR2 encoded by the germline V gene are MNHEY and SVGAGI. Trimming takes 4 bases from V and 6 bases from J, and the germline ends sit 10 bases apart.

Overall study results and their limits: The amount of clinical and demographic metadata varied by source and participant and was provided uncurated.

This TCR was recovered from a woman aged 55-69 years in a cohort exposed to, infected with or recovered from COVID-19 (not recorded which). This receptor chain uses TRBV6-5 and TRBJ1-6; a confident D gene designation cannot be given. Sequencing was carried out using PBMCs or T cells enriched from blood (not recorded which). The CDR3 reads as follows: CASSSTMTNSPLHF. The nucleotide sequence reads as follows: TGTGCCAGCAGTTCGACAATGACTAATTCACCCCTCCACTTT.